This T cell receptor (beta chain) was sequenced in a study of T-cell memory formation after mild COVID-19. Study-wide background: TCR clusters largely stayed donor specific. Regarding the study as a whole: The SARS-CoV-2 specificity of second-wave clones reaching peak at day 37 remained unverified. CD4+ contracting clones were mainly CM and EM; CD8+ ones, EMRA.

Regarding this clonotype: Its antigen is currently unknown.

TCRdb recomputed calls from the 5' RACE reads with MiXCR, one row per CDR3 protein. The sample records roughly 400,000 distinct CDR3 sequences, roughly 17% being singletons. Germline V gives CDR1 LGHNA, CDR2 YSLEER. The CDR3 consists of 16 residues. Deletions cut 0 bases from V and 6 bases from J, with 15 bases between. Sequenced input: PBMCs or a T cell subset sorted from them (not recorded which). The receptor was isolated from a young man who had mild COVID-19 (a few samples of this study predate the infection). Cell type and time point are not known. The chain links TRBV4-3 to TRBJ2-1; D is perhaps TRBD1 (5 bases). The CDR3 coding sequence is TGCGCCAGCAGCCAAGAGGGGCCATCCCAAGGCAATGAGCAGTTCTTC. This encodes CASSQEGPSQGNEQFF.